The rows below give T cell receptor beta chains drawn from one sample of a study of response to subunit inactivated influenza vaccine. TCRdb recomputed calls from the RT-PCR reads with MiXCR, one row per CDR3 protein. This table holds about 500,000 distinct CDR3 sequences, approximately 7.7% found once. The source was PBMCs from blood, collected less than 25 months after vaccination. The source of these receptors is a man in his fifties or sixties who received an inactivated influenza vaccine. The CDR3 runs from the conserved cysteine through the conserved F or W. D genes are given only for firm matches. Some rows mark clone size as missing; the rest say once, few, many or name a class of expanded clone.

TRBJ2-2,-,-,TRBV10-2,14,CASSEFGNTGELFF,TGCGCCAGCAGTGAGTTCGGGAACACCGGGGAGCTGTTTTTT
TRBJ1-5,-,-,TRBV12-3/TRBV12-4,12,CASSSSDQPQHF,TGTGCCAGCAGTTCCTCCGATCAGCCCCAGCATTTT
TRBJ1-1,few,TRBD1,TRBV7-9,15,CASSLEGDREVGAFF,TGTGCCAGCAGCTTAGAAGGGGACAGGGAGGTTGGAGCTTTCTTT
TRBJ1-1,-,-,TRBV25-1,13,CASSISSGAEAFF,TGTGCCAGCAGTATTTCATCGGGCGCTGAAGCTTTCTTT
TRBJ1-1,many,-,TRBV12-3/TRBV12-4,12,CASSMGYTEAFF,TGTGCCAGCAGTATGGGCTACACTGAAGCTTTCTTT
TRBJ1-4,-,TRBD1,TRBV7-9,14,CASSPGGWNEKLFF,TGTGCCAGCAGCCCAGGGGGATGGAATGAAAAACTGTTTTTT
TRBJ2-6,-,-,TRBV20-1,14,CSARNGAGANVLTF,TGCAGTGCTAGAAATGGGGCTGGGGCCAACGTCCTGACTTTC
TRBJ1-2,few,-,TRBV6-5,16,CASNLLPAGPNYGYTF,TGTGCCAGCAACTTACTCCCGGCTGGGCCTAACTATGGCTACACCTTC
TRBJ2-3,-,-,TRBV7-2,17,CASTYRTTGAAGDTQYF,TGTGCCAGCACCTATAGGACCACGGGCGCCGCGGGGGATACGCAGTATTTT
TRBJ1-6,-,-,TRBV6-2/TRBV6-3,17,CASSYSTDGRLNSPLHF,TGTGCCAGCAGTTACTCGACTGATGGTCGCCTTAATTCACCCCTCCACTTT
TRBJ2-3,few,-,TRBV10-1,15,CASSGSSVSTDTQYF,TGCGCCAGCAGTGGATCTAGCGTGTCCACAGATACGCAGTATTTT
TRBJ2-2,few,TRBD2,TRBV12-3/TRBV12-4,17,CASSLRASGGVAGELFF,TGTGCCAGCAGTTTGAGGGCTAGCGGGGGGGTTGCCGGGGAGCTGTTTTTT
TRBJ2-3,few,TRBD2,TRBV15,17,CATSRSRGLAGTDTQYF,TGTGCCACCAGCAGAAGCAGAGGACTAGCGGGCACAGATACGCAGTATTTT
TRBJ2-2,-,-,TRBV6-2/TRBV6-3,14,CASSGPVATGELFF,TGTGCCAGCAGCGGCCCGGTGGCCACCGGGGAGCTGTTTTTT
TRBJ1-6,many,TRBD1,TRBV7-2,17,CASSFLVGTALNSPLHF,TGTGCCAGCAGCTTCTTAGTAGGGACAGCGCTAAATTCACCCCTCCACTTT
TRBJ2-7,-,TRBD2,TRBV18,15,CASSPSGTSVYEQYF,TGTGCCAGCTCACCAAGCGGGACTAGCGTCTACGAGCAGTACTTC
TRBJ1-6,many,-,TRBV6-5,16,CASSLGGTSYNSPLHF,TGTGCCAGCAGTTTAGGCGGCACCTCCTATAATTCACCCCTCCACTTT
TRBJ2-1,few,TRBD2,TRBV20-1,15,CNPVAAGPSYNEQFF,TGCAACCCAGTCGCAGCGGGGCCTTCCTACAATGAGCAGTTCTTC
TRBJ2-2,-,-,TRBV4-1,17,CASSQDKRRGNTGELFF,TGCGCCAGCAGCCAAGATAAAAGGAGGGGTAACACCGGGGAGCTGTTTTTT
TRBJ2-7,many,-,TRBV20-1,17,CSARGGVSSTPSYEQYF,TGCAGTGCTAGGGGGGGCGTTAGCAGCACACCCTCCTACGAGCAGTACTTC
TRBJ1-1,-,TRBD1,TRBV7-9,13,CFGETGLNTEAFF,TGTTTTGGCGAGACAGGGTTGAATACTGAAGCTTTCTTT
TRBJ2-1,-,TRBD2,TRBV4-2,18,CASSQEPRGTSGRAVQFF,TGTGCCAGCAGCCAAGAACCAAGGGGGACTAGCGGGAGGGCCGTGCAGTTCTTC
TRBJ2-3,few,-,TRBV2,13,CASSDRLGDTQYF,TGTGCCAGCAGTGACCGCCTTGGAGATACGCAGTATTTT
TRBJ1-1,many,-,TRBV7-9,14,CASSLKGNSVEAFF,TGTGCCAGCAGCTTAAAGGGGAACAGTGTTGAAGCTTTCTTT
TRBJ2-3,many,TRBD2,TRBV20-1,15,CSARPAGGSTDTQYF,TGCAGTGCTAGACCAGCGGGAGGGAGCACAGATACGCAGTATTTT
TRBJ2-3,few,-,TRBV30,13,CAWTQKGTDTQYF,TGTGCCTGGACACAAAAGGGCACAGATACGCAGTATTTT
TRBJ2-1,-,-,TRBV3-1,15,CASSQEDRTYNEQFF,TGTGCCAGCAGCCAAGAGGACAGAACTTACAATGAGCAGTTCTTC
TRBJ1-1,many,TRBD1,TRBV4-2,14,CASSHGTGGTEAFF,TGTGCCAGCAGCCATGGAACAGGGGGCACTGAAGCTTTCTTT